These T cell receptor beta chains were read from a single sample in a study of T cell responses to AZD1222 COVID-19 vaccine. The data were produced by immunoSEQ multiplex PCR, yet TCRdb's version contains in-frame clones alone and is incomplete. Seen here are tens of thousands of clones, roughly 86% observed once, and the top ten hold 5.8%. Here the sequenced sample was peripheral blood, taken on day 0 of AZD1222 vaccination. These receptors all stem from an adult in good health. Each CDR3 is given with its conserved first and last residue. Fields, in order: J gene, clone size, V gene, D gene, CDR3 protein, CDR3 DNA. The D gene is left open where the match is weak. Size is stated for part of the rows, as once, few or many counts, or as a class when the clone is expanded.

j_call: TRBJ2-3; clone_size: NA; v_call: TRBV2; d_call: TRBD1; cdr3_aa: CASSDVQGSDTQYF; cdr3_nt: TGTGCCAGCAGTGATGTACAGGGGTCAGATACGCAGTATTTT
j_call: TRBJ1-5; clone_size: NA; v_call: TRBV27; d_call: TRBD1; cdr3_aa: CASSPRDRGEQPQHF; cdr3_nt: TGTGCCAGCAGTCCCCGGGACAGGGGGGAACAGCCCCAGCATTTT
j_call: TRBJ2-1; clone_size: NA; v_call: TRBV7-3; d_call: TRBD2; cdr3_aa: CASSSLGTSGRNYNEQFF; cdr3_nt: TGTGCCAGCAGCTCACTCGGGACTAGCGGGAGGAATTACAATGAGCAGTTCTTC
j_call: TRBJ1-2; clone_size: once; v_call: TRBV6-5; d_call: TRBD1; cdr3_aa: CASSSGQLNYGYTF; cdr3_nt: TGTGCCAGCAGTTCGGGACAGCTTAACTATGGCTACACCTTC
j_call: TRBJ1-6; clone_size: few; v_call: TRBV2; d_call: NA; cdr3_aa: CASSERQGYSPLHF; cdr3_nt: TGTGCCAGCAGTGAGCGGCAGGGATATTCACCCCTCCACTTT
j_call: TRBJ2-1; clone_size: NA; v_call: TRBV19; d_call: TRBD2; cdr3_aa: CASPSPGGSEQFF; cdr3_nt: TGTGCCAGCCCCAGCCCGGGCGGGAGTGAGCAGTTCTTC
j_call: TRBJ2-5; clone_size: NA; v_call: TRBV12-3/TRBV12-4; d_call: NA; cdr3_aa: CASGRGWGQYF; cdr3_nt: TGTGCCAGCGGGCGTGGCTGGGGCCAGTACTTC
j_call: TRBJ2-1; clone_size: NA; v_call: TRBV28; d_call: NA; cdr3_aa: CASSGETRIGAEQFF; cdr3_nt: TGTGCCAGCAGTGGCGAGACTAGAATAGGTGCTGAGCAGTTCTTC
j_call: TRBJ2-2; clone_size: NA; v_call: TRBV5-1; d_call: TRBD2; cdr3_aa: CASSLTSGKNTGELFF; cdr3_nt: TGCGCCAGCAGCTTGACTAGCGGGAAGAACACCGGGGAGCTGTTTTTT
j_call: TRBJ2-1; clone_size: once; v_call: TRBV28; d_call: NA; cdr3_aa: CASSLIGGKSSYNEQFF; cdr3_nt: TGTGCCAGCAGTTTAATCGGCGGGAAAAGCTCCTACAATGAGCAGTTCTTC
j_call: TRBJ2-1; clone_size: NA; v_call: TRBV11-1; d_call: NA; cdr3_aa: CASSLGGVDEQFF; cdr3_nt: TGTGCCAGCAGCTTAGGGGGGGTGGATGAGCAGTTCTTC
j_call: TRBJ2-6; clone_size: once; v_call: TRBV30; d_call: TRBD1; cdr3_aa: CAWSFGDRELSGANVLTF; cdr3_nt: TGTGCCTGGAGTTTTGGGGACAGGGAGTTGTCTGGGGCCAACGTCCTGACTTTC
j_call: TRBJ2-2; clone_size: NA; v_call: TRBV27; d_call: TRBD2; cdr3_aa: CASSYGGGGWTGELFF; cdr3_nt: TGTGCCAGCAGTTACGGGGGGGGCGGCTGGACCGGGGAGCTGTTTTTT
j_call: TRBJ2-7; clone_size: NA; v_call: TRBV7-3; d_call: NA; cdr3_aa: CASSLNSLGAYEQYF; cdr3_nt: TGTGCCAGCAGCTTAAACTCCCTAGGGGCCTACGAGCAGTACTTC
j_call: TRBJ1-2; clone_size: NA; v_call: TRBV5-4; d_call: NA; cdr3_aa: CASSSAGRRTSGYTF; cdr3_nt: TGTGCCAGCAGCTCAGCAGGGAGGCGGACTAGTGGCTACACCTTC
j_call: TRBJ2-6; clone_size: NA; v_call: TRBV6-5; d_call: NA; cdr3_aa: CASRGIGANVLTF; cdr3_nt: TGTGCCAGCAGGGGAATTGGGGCCAACGTCCTGACTTTC
j_call: TRBJ2-7; clone_size: NA; v_call: TRBV6-5; d_call: TRBD2; cdr3_aa: CASSTTSDSYEQYF; cdr3_nt: TGTGCCAGCAGTACCACTAGCGACTCCTACGAGCAGTACTTC
j_call: TRBJ2-1; clone_size: NA; v_call: TRBV27; d_call: NA; cdr3_aa: CASSAPGLSYNEQFF; cdr3_nt: TGTGCCAGCAGTGCTCCGGGACTCTCCTACAATGAGCAGTTCTTC
j_call: TRBJ1-2; clone_size: few; v_call: TRBV28; d_call: TRBD1; cdr3_aa: CAIQTGNYGYTF; cdr3_nt: TGTGCCATACAGACAGGGAACTATGGCTACACCTTC
j_call: TRBJ2-7; clone_size: NA; v_call: TRBV10-2; d_call: TRBD2; cdr3_aa: CASRATSGSSYEQYF; cdr3_nt: TGCGCCAGCAGAGCAACTAGCGGGAGCTCCTACGAGCAGTACTTC
j_call: TRBJ1-4; clone_size: NA; v_call: TRBV19; d_call: NA; cdr3_aa: CASSTGLRNEKLFF; cdr3_nt: TGTGCCAGTAGCACAGGGTTAAGAAATGAAAAACTGTTTTTT
j_call: TRBJ1-3; clone_size: NA; v_call: TRBV5-1; d_call: NA; cdr3_aa: CASSLGTQAGSGNTIYF; cdr3_nt: TGCGCCAGCAGCTTAGGAACGCAGGCCGGTTCCGGAAACACCATATATTTT
j_call: TRBJ2-2; clone_size: NA; v_call: TRBV19; d_call: NA; cdr3_aa: CASSPQGAGELFF; cdr3_nt: TGTGCCAGTAGTCCGCAGGGAGCCGGGGAGCTGTTTTTT
j_call: TRBJ1-2; clone_size: NA; v_call: TRBV19; d_call: NA; cdr3_aa: CASSRGAGVDYTF; cdr3_nt: TGTGCCAGTAGTAGGGGGGCAGGAGTCGACTACACCTTC
j_call: TRBJ2-7; clone_size: NA; v_call: TRBV9; d_call: NA; cdr3_aa: CASSVEGSSYEQYF; cdr3_nt: TGTGCCAGCAGCGTAGAGGGGAGCTCCTACGAGCAGTACTTC
j_call: TRBJ2-5; clone_size: NA; v_call: TRBV19; d_call: TRBD1; cdr3_aa: CASSIAPGQGNQETQYF; cdr3_nt: TGTGCCAGTAGTATAGCCCCGGGACAGGGTAACCAAGAGACCCAGTACTTC
j_call: TRBJ1-1; clone_size: NA; v_call: TRBV18; d_call: NA; cdr3_aa: CASSPPGGANTEAFF; cdr3_nt: TGTGCCAGCTCACCTCCGGGCGGGGCGAACACTGAAGCTTTCTTT
j_call: TRBJ1-5; clone_size: once; v_call: TRBV27; d_call: TRBD1; cdr3_aa: CASSLGQGGNQPQHF; cdr3_nt: TGTGCCAGCAGTTTGGGGCAGGGGGGCAATCAGCCCCAGCATTTT
j_call: TRBJ2-7; clone_size: few; v_call: TRBV5-1; d_call: NA; cdr3_aa: CASSRDRSSYEQYF; cdr3_nt: TGCGCCAGCAGCCGAGACAGGAGTAGCTACGAGCAGTACTTC
j_call: TRBJ2-7; clone_size: NA; v_call: TRBV4-3; d_call: TRBD1; cdr3_aa: CASSPGTDYEQYF; cdr3_nt: TGCGCCAGCAGCCCCGGGACAGACTACGAGCAGTACTTC
j_call: TRBJ2-5; clone_size: NA; v_call: TRBV4-1; d_call: NA; cdr3_aa: CASSQGLAAIQETQYF; cdr3_nt: TGCGCCAGCAGCCAAGGGCTAGCAGCCATACAAGAGACCCAGTACTTC
j_call: TRBJ2-3; clone_size: NA; v_call: TRBV10-3; d_call: NA; cdr3_aa: CATRTDTQYF; cdr3_nt: TGTGCCACCCGGACAGATACGCAGTATTTT
j_call: TRBJ2-5; clone_size: NA; v_call: TRBV19; d_call: NA; cdr3_aa: CASSPGRTGQETQYF; cdr3_nt: TGTGCCAGTAGCCCCGGGAGGACAGGGCAAGAGACCCAGTACTTC
j_call: TRBJ1-1; clone_size: NA; v_call: TRBV6-5; d_call: TRBD1; cdr3_aa: CASKKGATEAFF; cdr3_nt: TGTGCCAGCAAGAAGGGGGCCACTGAAGCTTTCTTT
j_call: TRBJ2-7; clone_size: NA; v_call: TRBV7-3; d_call: NA; cdr3_aa: CASSLQAGSSYEQYF; cdr3_nt: TGTGCCAGCAGCTTACAGGCAGGGAGCTCCTACGAGCAGTACTTC
j_call: TRBJ1-2; clone_size: once; v_call: TRBV7-2; d_call: NA; cdr3_aa: CASSLDSNYGYTF; cdr3_nt: TGTGCCAGCAGCTTGGACAGCAACTATGGCTACACCTTC
j_call: TRBJ2-1; clone_size: once; v_call: TRBV7-3; d_call: TRBD2; cdr3_aa: CASSLDGRAIFEQFF; cdr3_nt: TGTGCCAGCAGCTTGGACGGGAGGGCCATTTTTGAGCAGTTCTTC
j_call: TRBJ2-5; clone_size: NA; v_call: TRBV6-2/TRBV6-3; d_call: NA; cdr3_aa: CASRQNSARETQYF; cdr3_nt: TGTGCCAGCCGCCAGAATTCCGCAAGGGAGACCCAGTACTTC
j_call: TRBJ2-7; clone_size: medium-sized; v_call: TRBV6-2/TRBV6-3; d_call: NA; cdr3_aa: CASSYGQPNEQYF; cdr3_nt: TGTGCCAGCAGTTACGGGCAGCCGAACGAGCAGTACTTC
j_call: TRBJ1-5; clone_size: NA; v_call: TRBV13; d_call: NA; cdr3_aa: CASSLKQGVNQPQHF; cdr3_nt: TGTGCCAGCAGCCTCAAACAGGGTGTAAATCAGCCCCAGCATTTT
j_call: TRBJ1-5; clone_size: NA; v_call: TRBV2; d_call: NA; cdr3_aa: CASSEVGGSNQPQHF; cdr3_nt: TGTGCCAGCAGTGAAGTAGGGGGTAGCAATCAGCCCCAGCATTTT
j_call: TRBJ1-6; clone_size: NA; v_call: TRBV7-8; d_call: TRBD1; cdr3_aa: CASSQDRDNSPLHF; cdr3_nt: TGTGCCAGCAGCCAGGACAGGGATAATTCACCCCTCCACTTT
j_call: TRBJ2-1; clone_size: NA; v_call: TRBV6-4; d_call: NA; cdr3_aa: CASSTDPGWGQFF; cdr3_nt: TGTGCCAGCAGTACTGACCCAGGATGGGGGCAGTTCTTC
j_call: TRBJ1-6; clone_size: NA; v_call: TRBV30; d_call: NA; cdr3_aa: CAWSVLGGSPLHF; cdr3_nt: TGTGCCTGGAGTGTCCTAGGGGGTTCACCCCTCCACTTT
j_call: TRBJ2-2; clone_size: NA; v_call: TRBV9; d_call: NA; cdr3_aa: CASSSHRGGIGELFF; cdr3_nt: TGTGCCAGCAGCAGCCACAGGGGAGGTATCGGGGAGCTGTTTTTT